This passage covers 19 T cell receptor beta chains from one sample sequenced in a study of blood T cell repertoires in COVID-19. Sequencing used immunoSEQ multiplex PCR; TCRdb keeps in-frame clones, though not all of them. This table holds 150,000 or so clones, around 73% found once. Sequenced material: PBMCs or T cells enriched from blood (not recorded which). All receptors come from a woman between 50 and 59 years old who had recovered from COVID-19.

J is TRBJ1-2 and V is TRBV20-1; weak D call: TRBD1 (5 bases). Germline V gives CDR1 DFQATT, CDR2 SNEGSKA (reference sequence). The CDR3 sequence is 11 residues long. Trimming shortened V by 0 bases and J by 7 bases, and 6 bases separated the two germline ends. CDR3 residues: CSARDRAGYTF. For the CDR3, the DNA is TGCAGTGCTAGAGACAGGGCTGGCTACACCTTC.

This CDR3 reads CASSRTGASTDTQYF. DNA for the CDR3: TGTGCCAGCAGTCGTACAGGGGCTAGCACAGATACGCAGTATTTT. The rearrangement uses TRBV6-5 and TRBJ2-3, with 7 bases matching TRBD1. Unmatched junction bases numbered 5, after V lost 5 bases and J lost 0 bases. Germline V CDR1 and CDR2: MNHEY, SVGAGI. There are 15 residues in the CDR3.

The chain employs TRBV27 and TRBJ2-7; TRBD1 agrees at 7 bases. The CDR3 runs to 14 residues. The germline CDR1 and CDR2 sequences are MNHEY and SMNVEV (reference sequence). V trimming: 7 bases; J trimming: 3 bases; junction bases outside the gene matches: 9. The CDR3 protein is CASKPDRLVYEQYV. The CDR3 nucleotides read TGTGCCAGCAAACCGGACAGGTTAGTCTACGAGCAGTACGTC.

The table lists this clone with a few counts. The V call is TRBV14, the J call TRBJ1-1; D ambiguous. CDR3 length: 13 residues. Trimming stripped 0 bases from V and 5 bases from J, with 7 bases between. The V gene's germline CDR1 is SGHDN and CDR2 FVKESK. For the CDR3, the DNA is TGTGCCAGCAGCCAAGATTATCTTACTGAAGCTTTCTTT. It codes for CASSQDYLTEAFF.

The chain employs TRBV24-1 and TRBJ2-3; 10 positions agree with TRBD1. Germline trimming cut 3 bases from V and 1 base from J; bases unmatched to any gene: 12. CDR3 size: 19 residues. Germline values: CDR1 KGHDR, CDR2 SFDVKD. As DNA, the CDR3 is TGTGCCACCAGTGATCCGGGACAGGGGCCTGCGGCGGGCACAGATACGCAGTATTTT. This codes for CATSDPGQGPAAGTDTQYF.

The chain couples TRBV9 to TRBJ2-3; D unresolved. V was clipped by 0 bases and J by 4 bases, with 12 bases between them. CDR1 and CDR2 (germline): SGDLS, YYNGEE. The CDR3 runs to 15 residues. This CDR3 reads CASSVGLPSADTQYF. The DNA of the CDR3 is TGTGCCAGCAGCGTAGGCCTACCGAGCGCAGATACGCAGTATTTT.

This rearrangement joins TRBV29-1 to TRBJ2-5; 7 nucleotides match TRBD1. J gave up 2 bases and V 7 bases, and 16 bases lay outside the gene matches. The V gene's germline CDR1 is SQVTM and CDR2 ANQGSEA. The CDR3 is 16 residues long. Written as DNA, the CDR3 is TGCAGCGAGGTGCGGGTGACAGGGATAGAACAAGAGACCCAGTACTTC. Amino acid sequence: CSEVRVTGIEQETQYF.

This sequence joins TRBV5-4 and TRBJ1-2; 7 bases map to TRBD1. Germline V CDR1 and CDR2: SGHNT, YYREEE (reference sequence). Trimming took 1 base from V and 8 from J; bases not matched to a gene: 5. The CDR3 runs 13 residues. As DNA, the CDR3 is TGTGCCAGCAGCTTGTCAGGGGGGAGGGGCTACACCTTC. This codes for CASSLSGGRGYTF.

This clone was observed a few times. This sequence joins TRBV15 and TRBJ1-5; D may be TRBD1 (6 bases). V was trimmed by 0 bases and J by 3 bases, leaving 15 bases between them. The CDR3 sequence is 17 residues long. The germline gives CDR1 LNHNV, CDR2 YYDKDF (reference sequence). CDR3 coding DNA: TGTGCCACCAGCAGAGACTGGGGGGGCCCTTCCAATCAGCCCCAGCATTTT. It encodes CATSRDWGGPSNQPQHF.

The chain links TRBV7-8 to TRBJ1-2; 7 positions match TRBD1. The CDR3 extends over 13 amino acids. Germline V gene sequence: CDR1 SGHVS, CDR2 FQNEAQ. The V and J ends lost 5 bases and 7 bases, in that order; junction bases with no gene match: 7. The CDR3 bases are TGTGCCAGCAGCCAAAACAGGGGAGGTGGCTACACCTTC. Amino acids: CASSQNRGGGYTF.

The chain combines TRBV12-5 with TRBJ1-2; 9 bases fit TRBD1. Germline V gene lookup returns CDR1 LGHNT and CDR2 FRNRAP. This CDR3 contains 15 residues. With V trimmed by 1 base and J by 5 bases, 5 bases remained unmatched. The CDR3 spells CASGLGEGTGYGYTF. CDR3 sequence (DNA): TGTGCTAGTGGTTTGGGGGAAGGGACAGGGTATGGCTACACCTTC.

V usage is TRBV5-6 and J usage is TRBJ1-5; no clear D gene. Trimming stripped 0 bases from V and 2 bases from J, with 9 bases between. Germline assignment: CDR1 SGHDT and CDR2 YYEEEE. This CDR3 has 15 amino acids. Written as DNA, the CDR3 is TGTGCCAGCAGCTTGGCTGGGCCAGGCAATCAGCCCCAGCATTTT. It is translated as CASSLAGPGNQPQHF. The full variable domain, with the rest looked up from reference TRBV5-6 and TRBJ1-5, is DAGVTQSPTHLIKTRGQQVTLRCSPKSGHDTVSWYQQALGQGPQFIFQYYEEEERQRGNFPDRFSGHQFPNYSSELNVNALLLGDSALYLCASSLAGPGNQPQHFGDGTRLSIL.

This chain joins TRBV10-3 and TRBJ1-2; D call uncertain. CDR1 and CDR2 from the germline V gene are ENHRY and SYGVKD. CDR3 size: 13 residues. Trimming shortened V by 0 bases and J by 4 bases, and 6 bases separated the two germline ends. This CDR3 reads CAISESTVYGYTF. CDR3 bases: TGTGCCATCAGTGAGTCGACTGTCTATGGCTACACCTTC.

CDR3 residues: CAISFNRGNSGNTIYF. The CDR3 region has the DNA TGTGCCATCAGCTTTAACAGGGGGAACTCTGGAAACACCATATATTTT. This chain joins TRBV10-3 and TRBJ1-3; 8 bases fit TRBD1. Germline lookup yields CDR1 ENHRY and CDR2 SYGVKD. Trimming took 6 bases from V and 0 from J; bases not matched to a gene: 7. This CDR3 contains 16 residues.

The chain combines TRBV3-1 (or the pseudogene TRBV3-2) with TRBJ2-2; weak D call: TRBD1 (5 bases). V lost 2 bases and J 0 bases, leaving 7 bases between the germline ends. The CDR3 sequence is 15 residues long. Germline V gene lookup returns CDR1 LGHDT and CDR2 YNNKEL (reference sequence). CDR3 residues: CASSQPTANTGELFF. The CDR3 nucleotides read TGTGCCAGCAGCCAACCGACAGCGAACACCGGGGAGCTGTTTTTT.

The chain is built from TRBV7-2 and TRBJ2-7; 7 nucleotides align to TRBD1. Germline V gene data show CDR1 as SGHTA and CDR2 as FQGNSA. This CDR3 contains 14 residues. Trimming cost V 5 bases and J 4 bases; bases outside gene matches: 8. The CDR3 nucleotides read TGTGCCAGCAGCCCTCAGGGGGTCCTTTACGAGCAGTACTTC. Translation: CASSPQGVLYEQYF.

The V and J genes are TRBV10-1 and TRBJ2-7, with TRBD2 matching 10 bases. The CDR3 spans 16 residues. Germline values: CDR1 WNHNN, CDR2 SYGVQD (reference sequence). CDR3 protein: CASSVSGGPVRLRILV. The CDR3 DNA reads as TGCGCCAGCAGTGTTAGCGGGGGGCCGGTCCGTCTGAGGATCCTTGTC.

This chain joins TRBV18 and TRBJ1-2; D may be TRBD1 (5 bases). The CDR3 totals 14 residues. Per the germline V gene, CDR1 is KGHSH and CDR2 is LQKENI. Between the trimmed V and J ends, which lost 6 bases and 1 base, there was a span of 12 bases. Here the CDR3 DNA reads TGTGCCAGCTCCGCAGCAGGGAATAACTATGGCTACACCTTC. It codes for CASSAAGNNYGYTF.

This clone was seen many times. The genes are TRBV7-2 and TRBJ1-5, with D tentatively TRBD1 (5 bases). This CDR3 is built from 14 residues. V lost 0 bases and J lost 7, with 10 bases in between. Germline CDR1 SGHTA, CDR2 FQGNSA. The CDR3 spells CASSLAGGGQPQHF. The CDR3 DNA is TGTGCCAGCAGCTTAGCGGGCGGGGGGCAGCCCCAGCATTTT.